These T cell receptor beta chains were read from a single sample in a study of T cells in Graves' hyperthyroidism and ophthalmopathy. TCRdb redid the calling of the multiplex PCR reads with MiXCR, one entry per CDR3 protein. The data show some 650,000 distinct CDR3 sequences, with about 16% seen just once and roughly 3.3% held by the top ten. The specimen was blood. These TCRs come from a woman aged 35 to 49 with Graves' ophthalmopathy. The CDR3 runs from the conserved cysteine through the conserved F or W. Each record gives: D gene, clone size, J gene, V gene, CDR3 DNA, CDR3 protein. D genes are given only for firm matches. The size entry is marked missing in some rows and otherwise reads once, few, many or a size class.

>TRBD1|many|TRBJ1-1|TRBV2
TGTGCCAGCAGTGCACAGGGGGGGACTGAAGCTTTCTTT
CASSAQGGTEAFF
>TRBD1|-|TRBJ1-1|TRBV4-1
TGCGCCAGCAGCCTAGGACAGGGTCGAGTAACTGAAGCTTTCTTT
CASSLGQGRVTEAFF
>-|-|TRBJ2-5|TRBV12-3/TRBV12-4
TGTGCCAGCAGGCGGGAACAAGAGACCCAGTACTTC
CASRREQETQYF
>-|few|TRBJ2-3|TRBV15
TGTGCCACCAGCACCTATCTCGGGTCGCAGTATTTT
CATSTYLGSQYF
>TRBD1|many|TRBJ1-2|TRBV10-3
TGTGCCATCAGTGAGCCCGGGACAGCTGGCTATGGCTACACCTTC
CAISEPGTAGYGYTF
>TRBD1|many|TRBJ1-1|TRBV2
TGTGCCAGCAGGGGACAGGGGGCTTCGTTGCGAGCTTTCTTT
CASRGQGASLRAFF
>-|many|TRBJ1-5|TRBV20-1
TGCAGTGCTAGGCCCAGCTTTACAAGCAATCAGCCCCAGCATTTT
CSARPSFTSNQPQHF
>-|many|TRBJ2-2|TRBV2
TGTGCCAGCAGTGAACGGGGGCTGGGTTTAACCGGGGAGCTGTTTTTT
CASSERGLGLTGELFF
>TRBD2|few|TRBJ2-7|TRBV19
TGTGCCAGTATCGGGGGGTACAACGAGCAGTACTTC
CASIGGYNEQYF
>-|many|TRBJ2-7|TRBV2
TGTGCCAGCTCCGGGACGCAAACCTACGAGCAGTACTTC
CASSGTQTYEQYF
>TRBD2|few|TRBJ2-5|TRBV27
TGTGCCAGCAGTTTAACAACGGGGACTAACAAAGAGACCCAGTACTTC
CASSLTTGTNKETQYF
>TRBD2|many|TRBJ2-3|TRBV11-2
TGTGCCAGCAGCTTAGGGGTCTATCTAGCGGGGGGGCTAACAGATACGCAGTATTTT
CASSLGVYLAGGLTDTQYF
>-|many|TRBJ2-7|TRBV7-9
TGTGCCAGCAGCTTAGGCAACTCCTACGAGCAGTACTTC
CASSLGNSYEQYF
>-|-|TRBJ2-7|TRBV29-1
TGCAGCGTTTCGGTCCAATCCTACGAGCAGTACTTC
CSVSVQSYEQYF
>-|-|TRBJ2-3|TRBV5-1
TGCGCCAGCAGACGGGACACCCCACCGCTTGATACGCAGTATTTT
CASRRDTPPLDTQYF
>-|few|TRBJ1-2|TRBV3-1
TGTGCCAGCAGCCAAGCGGGGGAAGGCTATGGCTACACCTTC
CASSQAGEGYGYTF
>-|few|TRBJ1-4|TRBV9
TGTGCCAGCAGCGTAGACGGGAACCCAGGGGAAAAACTGTTTTTT
CASSVDGNPGEKLFF
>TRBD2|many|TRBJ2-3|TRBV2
TGTGCCAGCAAAGGGACTAGCGGGGGGGCGGATACGCAGTATTTT
CASKGTSGGADTQYF
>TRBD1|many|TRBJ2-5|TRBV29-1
TGCAGCGTCGCCCCCTGGACAGGCCTTGGAGAGACCCAGTACTTC
CSVAPWTGLGETQYF
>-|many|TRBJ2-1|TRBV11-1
TGTGCCAGCAGCTCATGGGCTAGTAATGAGCAGTTCTTC
CASSSWASNEQFF
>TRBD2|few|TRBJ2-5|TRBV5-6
TGTGCCAGCAGCCGGGGGGGCCGAGGAGAGACCCAGTACTTC
CASSRGGRGETQYF
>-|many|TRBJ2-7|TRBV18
TGTGCCAGCTCGAAAGGGTCCTTAGCGGTAAACTACGAGCAGTACTTC
CASSKGSLAVNYEQYF
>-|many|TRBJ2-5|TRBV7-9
TGTGCCAGCAGCCTCAGGGGTCGCCAAGAGACCCAGTACTTC
CASSLRGRQETQYF
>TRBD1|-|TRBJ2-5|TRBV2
TGTGCCAGCAGAAGCTCGGGGACAGGGCGGGAGACCCAGTACTTC
CASRSSGTGRETQYF
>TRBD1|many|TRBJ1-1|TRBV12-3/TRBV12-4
TGTGCCAGCAGTTTTGGACAGGGGGGGTTTGATGCTTTCTTT
CASSFGQGGFDAFF
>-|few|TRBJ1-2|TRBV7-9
TGTGCCAGCAGCCCTTCCAGGGGAAATGACTATGGCTACACCTTC
CASSPSRGNDYGYTF